Below, 5 T cell receptor beta chains from the same sample are listed, as sequenced in a study of PD-1 blockade in classical Hodgkin lymphoma. Method: immunoSEQ multiplex PCR; TCRdb's copy keeps in-frame clones and lacks some. Found here are 25,000 to 35,000 clones, about two thirds of them singletons; the top ten hold about 3.6%. Noted time point: cycle 4 day 1 (C4D1), after 5 to 7 weeks of nivolumab. Exposure to brentuximab vedotin varied, and each patient had relapsed following autologous stem cell transplantation. Sequencing used peripheral blood mononuclear cells (PBMCs), obtained before the fourth cycle of nivolumab. Receptors originate from a human donor with classical Hodgkin lymphoma.

V and J are TRBV6-5 and TRBJ2-1; D is uncertain. V gave up 7 bases and J gave up 8 bases, with 18 bases separating them. The CDR3 covers 14 residues. CDR1 is MNHEY, CDR2 SVGAGI, per germline. CDR3 nucleotide sequence: TGTGCCAGCACCTACAACACCGACCGCGATGAGCAGTTCTTC. Protein product: CASTYNTDRDEQFF.

This clone rates as medium-sized. This rearrangement joins TRBV7-9 to TRBJ2-3; D is unresolved. Trimming cost V 5 bases and J 3 bases, with 15 bases left between them. The CDR3 covers 15 residues. Germline values: CDR1 SEHNR, CDR2 FQNEAQ (reference sequence). CDR3 DNA sequence: TGTGCCAGCAGCCCCGTTTTCCCCACGACAGATACGCAGTATTTT. As protein: CASSPVFPTTDTQYF. Complete variable domain (other parts from reference TRBV7-9 and TRBJ2-3): DTGVSQNPRHKITKRGQNVTFRCDPISEHNRLYWYRQTLGQGPEFLTYFQNEAQLEKSRLLSDRFSAERPKGSFSTLEIQRTEQGDSAMYLCASSPVFPTTDTQYFGPGTRLTVL.

The chain has TRBV30 and TRBJ2-2; D may be TRBD2 (7 bases). The germline V gene encodes CDR1 GTSNPN and CDR2 SVGIG (reference sequence). The CDR3 spans 15 residues. V was cut by 4 bases and J by 5 bases, with 17 bases left in between. This chain's CDR3 is CAWIQGGGPTGELFF. CDR3 DNA: TGTGCCTGGATCCAAGGGGGGGGCCCTACCGGGGAGCTGTTTTTT.

This clone occurred a few times. This chain joins TRBV6-1 and TRBJ2-1; the D gene is possibly TRBD2 (6 bases). V lost 7 bases, J lost 6 bases, and 13 bases lay in between. Per the germline V gene, CDR1 is MNHNS and CDR2 is SASEGT. This CDR3 spans 13 amino acids. This CDR3 reads CASKAGSPNEQFF. CDR3 DNA sequence: TGTGCCAGCAAAGCGGGTTCCCCCAATGAGCAGTTCTTC.

The chain couples TRBV6-5 to TRBJ1-4; TRBD1 is a possible D gene (5 bases). CDR3 size: 15 residues. The V end was cut by 2 bases, the J end by 4 bases, with 11 bases between. Germline values: CDR1 MNHEY, CDR2 SVGAGI. CDR3 region: CASSYLGGLNEKLFF. CDR3 DNA: TGTGCCAGCAGTTACCTTGGGGGACTTAATGAAAAACTGTTTTTT.